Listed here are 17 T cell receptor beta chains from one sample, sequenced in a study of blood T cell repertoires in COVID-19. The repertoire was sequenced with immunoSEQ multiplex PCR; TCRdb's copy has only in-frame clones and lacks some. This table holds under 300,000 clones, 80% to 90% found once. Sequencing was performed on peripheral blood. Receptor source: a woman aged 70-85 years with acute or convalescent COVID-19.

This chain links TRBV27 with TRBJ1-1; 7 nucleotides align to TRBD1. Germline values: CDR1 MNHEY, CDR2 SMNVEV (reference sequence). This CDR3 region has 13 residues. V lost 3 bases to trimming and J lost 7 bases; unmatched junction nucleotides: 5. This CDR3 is CASSFYRGFEAFF. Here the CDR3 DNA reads TGTGCCAGCAGTTTTTACAGGGGTTTTGAAGCTTTCTTT.

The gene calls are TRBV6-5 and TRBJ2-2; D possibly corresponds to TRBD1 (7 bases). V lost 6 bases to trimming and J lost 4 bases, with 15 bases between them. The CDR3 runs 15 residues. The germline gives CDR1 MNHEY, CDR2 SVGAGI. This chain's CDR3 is CASRKEGASTGELFF. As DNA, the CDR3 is TGTGCCAGCAGGAAGGAGGGGGCCAGCACCGGGGAGCTGTTTTTT.

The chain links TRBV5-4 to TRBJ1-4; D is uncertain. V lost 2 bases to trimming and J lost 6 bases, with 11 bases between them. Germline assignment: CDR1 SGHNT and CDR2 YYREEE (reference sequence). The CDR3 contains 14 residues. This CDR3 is CASSFGRVDEKLFF. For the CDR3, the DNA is TGTGCCAGCAGCTTCGGGAGGGTAGATGAAAAACTGTTTTTT.

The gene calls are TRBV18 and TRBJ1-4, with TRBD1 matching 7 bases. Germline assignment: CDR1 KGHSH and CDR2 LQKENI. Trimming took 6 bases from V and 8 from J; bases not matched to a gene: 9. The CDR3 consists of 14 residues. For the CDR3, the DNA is TGTGCCAGCTCTTCTAACAGGGGACGGGAAAAACTGTTTTTT. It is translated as CASSSNRGREKLFF. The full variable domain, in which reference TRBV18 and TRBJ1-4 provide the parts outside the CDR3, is NAGVMQNPRHLVRRRGQEARLRCSPMKGHSHVYWYRQLPEEGLKFMVYLQKENIIDESGMPKERFSAEFPKEGPSILRIQQVVRGDSAAYFCASSSNRGREKLFFGSGTQLSVL.

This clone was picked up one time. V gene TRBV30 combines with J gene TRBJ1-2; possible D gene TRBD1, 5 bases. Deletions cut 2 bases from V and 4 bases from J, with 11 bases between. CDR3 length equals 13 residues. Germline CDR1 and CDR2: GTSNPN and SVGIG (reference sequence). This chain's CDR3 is CAWSPAGPYGYTF. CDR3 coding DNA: TGTGCCTGGAGTCCAGCAGGGCCCTATGGCTACACCTTC.

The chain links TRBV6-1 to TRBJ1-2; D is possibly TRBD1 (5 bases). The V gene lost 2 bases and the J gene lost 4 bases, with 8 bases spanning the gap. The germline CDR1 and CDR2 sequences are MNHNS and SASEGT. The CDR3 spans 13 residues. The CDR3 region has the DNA TGTGCCAGCAGTGAAACAGGTGGCTATGGCTACACCTTC. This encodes CASSETGGYGYTF.

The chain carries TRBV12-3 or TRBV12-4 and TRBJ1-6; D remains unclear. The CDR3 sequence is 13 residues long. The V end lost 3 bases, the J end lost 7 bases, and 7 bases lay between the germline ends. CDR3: CASSLRLNSPLHF. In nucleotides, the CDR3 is TGTGCCAGCAGTTTGAGATTGAATTCACCCCTCCACTTT.

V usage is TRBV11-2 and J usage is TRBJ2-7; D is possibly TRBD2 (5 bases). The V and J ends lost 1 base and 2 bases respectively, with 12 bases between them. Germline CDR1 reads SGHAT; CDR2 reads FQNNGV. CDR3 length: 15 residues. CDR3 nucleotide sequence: TGTGCCAGCAGCTTAGTTAGTCTCGGGACCTACGAGCAGTACTTC. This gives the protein CASSLVSLGTYEQYF. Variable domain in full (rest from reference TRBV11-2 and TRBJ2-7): EAGVAQSPRYKIIEKRQSVAFWCNPISGHATLYWYQQILGQGPKLLIQFQNNGVVDDSQLPKDRFSAERLKGVDSTLKIQPAKLEDSAVYLCASSLVSLGTYEQYFGPGTRLTVT.

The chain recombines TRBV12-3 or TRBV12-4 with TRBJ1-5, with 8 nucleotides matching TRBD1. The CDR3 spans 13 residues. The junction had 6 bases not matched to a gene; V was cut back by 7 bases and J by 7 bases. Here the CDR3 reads CASIKDRAQPQHF. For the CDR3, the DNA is TGTGCCAGCATCAAGGACAGGGCCCAGCCCCAGCATTTT.

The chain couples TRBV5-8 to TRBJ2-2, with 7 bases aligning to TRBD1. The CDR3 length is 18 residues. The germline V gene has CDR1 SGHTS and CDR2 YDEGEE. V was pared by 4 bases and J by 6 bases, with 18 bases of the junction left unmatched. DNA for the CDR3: TGTGCCAGCAGCCCCGATTCCCCGGGACAGAGACCCCCCGGGGAGCTGTTTTTT. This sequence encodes CASSPDSPGQRPPGELFF.

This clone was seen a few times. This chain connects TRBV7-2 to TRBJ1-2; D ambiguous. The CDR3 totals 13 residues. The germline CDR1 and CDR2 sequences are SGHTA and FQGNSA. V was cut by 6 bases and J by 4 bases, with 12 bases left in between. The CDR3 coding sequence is TGTGCCAGCAGTTTGGGAGTTCGCTATGGCTACACCTTC. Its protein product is CASSLGVRYGYTF.

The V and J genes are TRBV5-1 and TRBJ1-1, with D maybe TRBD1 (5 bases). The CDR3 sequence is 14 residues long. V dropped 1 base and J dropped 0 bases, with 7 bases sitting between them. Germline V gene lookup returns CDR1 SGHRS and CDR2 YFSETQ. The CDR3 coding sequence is TGCGCCAGCAGCTTGTCAGGGATGAACACTGAAGCTTTCTTT. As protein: CASSLSGMNTEAFF.

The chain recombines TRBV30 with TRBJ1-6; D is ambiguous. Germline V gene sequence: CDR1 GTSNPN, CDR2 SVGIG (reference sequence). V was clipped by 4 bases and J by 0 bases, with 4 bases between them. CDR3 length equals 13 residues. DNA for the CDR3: TGTGCCTGGACGGGCTCCTATAATTCACCCCTCCACTTT. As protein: CAWTGSYNSPLHF.

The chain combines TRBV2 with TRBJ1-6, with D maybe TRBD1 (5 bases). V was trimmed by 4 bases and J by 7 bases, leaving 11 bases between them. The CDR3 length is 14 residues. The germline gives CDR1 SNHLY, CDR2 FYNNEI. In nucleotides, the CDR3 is TGTGCCAGCAGTGGCAGGGTTGGAAATTCACCCCTCCACTTT. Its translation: CASSGRVGNSPLHF.

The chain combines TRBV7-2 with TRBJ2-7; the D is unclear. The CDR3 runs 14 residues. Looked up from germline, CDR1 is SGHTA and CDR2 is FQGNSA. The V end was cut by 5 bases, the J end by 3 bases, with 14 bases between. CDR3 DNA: TGTGCCAGCAGCCCTCTGACTCGCTTCTACGAGCAGTACTTC. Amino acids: CASSPLTRFYEQYF.

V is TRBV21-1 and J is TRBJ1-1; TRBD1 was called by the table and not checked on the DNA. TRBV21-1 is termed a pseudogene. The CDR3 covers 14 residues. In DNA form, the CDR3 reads TGTGCCAGCAGCAACCGACAGTCGAACACTGAAGCTTTCTTT. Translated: CASSNRQSNTEAFF.

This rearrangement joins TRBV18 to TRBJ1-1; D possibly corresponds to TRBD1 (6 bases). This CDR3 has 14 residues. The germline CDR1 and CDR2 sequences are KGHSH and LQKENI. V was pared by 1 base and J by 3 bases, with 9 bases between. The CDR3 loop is CASSPQAGDTEAFF. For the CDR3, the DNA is TGTGCCAGCTCACCACAGGCAGGGGACACTGAAGCTTTCTTT. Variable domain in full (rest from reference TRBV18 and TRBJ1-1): NAGVMQNPRHLVRRRGQEARLRCSPMKGHSHVYWYRQLPEEGLKFMVYLQKENIIDESGMPKERFSAEFPKEGPSILRIQQVVRGDSAAYFCASSPQAGDTEAFFGQGTRLTVV.